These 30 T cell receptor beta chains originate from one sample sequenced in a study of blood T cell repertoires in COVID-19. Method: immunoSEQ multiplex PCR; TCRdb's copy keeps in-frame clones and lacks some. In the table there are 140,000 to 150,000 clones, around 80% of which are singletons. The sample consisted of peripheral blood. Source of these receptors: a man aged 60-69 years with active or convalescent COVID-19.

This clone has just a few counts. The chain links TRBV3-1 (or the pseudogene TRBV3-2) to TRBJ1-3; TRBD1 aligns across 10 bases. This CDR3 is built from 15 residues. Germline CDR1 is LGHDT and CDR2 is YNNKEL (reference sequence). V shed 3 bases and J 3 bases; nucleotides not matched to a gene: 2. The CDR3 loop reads CASSQWDRGGNTIYF. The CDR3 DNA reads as TGTGCCAGCAGCCAGTGGGACAGGGGTGGAAACACCATATATTTT.

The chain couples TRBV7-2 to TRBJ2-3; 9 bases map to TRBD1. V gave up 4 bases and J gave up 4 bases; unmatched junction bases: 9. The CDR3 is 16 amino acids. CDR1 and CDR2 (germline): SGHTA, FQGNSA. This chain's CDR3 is CASSSTGGARADTQYF. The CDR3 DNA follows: TGTGCCAGCAGCTCAACAGGGGGCGCAAGGGCAGATACGCAGTATTTT.

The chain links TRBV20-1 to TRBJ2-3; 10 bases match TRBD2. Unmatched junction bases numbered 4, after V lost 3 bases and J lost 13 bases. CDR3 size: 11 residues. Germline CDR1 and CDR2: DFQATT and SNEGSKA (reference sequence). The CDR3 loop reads CSARAAGGEYF. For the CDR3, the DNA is TGCAGTGCTAGGGCAGCGGGGGGGGAGTATTTT.

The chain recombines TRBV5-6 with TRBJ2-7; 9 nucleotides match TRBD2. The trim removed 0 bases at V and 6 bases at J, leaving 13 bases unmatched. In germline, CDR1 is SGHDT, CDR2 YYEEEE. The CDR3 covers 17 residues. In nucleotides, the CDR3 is TGTGCCAGCAGCTTGGTTAGCGGGGGCCCCGGGGCCCTCGAGCAGTACTTC. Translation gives CASSLVSGGPGALEQYF.

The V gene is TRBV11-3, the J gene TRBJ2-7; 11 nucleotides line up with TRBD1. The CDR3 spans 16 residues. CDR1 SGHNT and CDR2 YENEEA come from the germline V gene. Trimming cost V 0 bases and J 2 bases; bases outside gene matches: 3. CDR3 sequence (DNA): TGTGCCAGCAGCTTAGATCTGGGACAGGGGGCCTACGAGCAGTACTTC. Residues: CASSLDLGQGAYEQYF.

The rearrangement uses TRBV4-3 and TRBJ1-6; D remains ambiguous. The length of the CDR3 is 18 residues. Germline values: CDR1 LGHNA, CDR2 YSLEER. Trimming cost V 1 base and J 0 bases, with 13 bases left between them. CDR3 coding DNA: TGCGCCAGCAGCCAAGGGACCTGGGCGGGCTCCTATAATTCACCCCTCCACTTT. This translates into CASSQGTWAGSYNSPLHF.

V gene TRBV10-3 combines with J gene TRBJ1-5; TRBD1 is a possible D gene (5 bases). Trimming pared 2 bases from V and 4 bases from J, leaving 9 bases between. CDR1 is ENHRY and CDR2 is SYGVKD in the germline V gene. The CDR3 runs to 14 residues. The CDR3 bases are TGTGCCATCAGTGAGCAGGGCACTAATCAGCCCCAGCATTTT. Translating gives CAISEQGTNQPQHF.

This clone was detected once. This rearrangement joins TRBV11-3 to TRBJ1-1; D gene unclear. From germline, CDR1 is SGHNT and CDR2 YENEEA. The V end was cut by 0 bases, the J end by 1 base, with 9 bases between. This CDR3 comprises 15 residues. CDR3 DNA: TGTGCCAGCAGCTTAGATGAGACAACGAACACTGAAGCTTTCTTT. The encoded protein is CASSLDETTNTEAFF. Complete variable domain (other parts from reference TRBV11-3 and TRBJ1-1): EAGVVQSPRYKIIEKKQPVAFWCNPISGHNTLYWYLQNLGQGPELLIRYENEEAVDDSQLPKDRFSAERLKGVDSTLKIQPAELGDSAVYLCASSLDETTNTEAFFGQGTRLTVV.

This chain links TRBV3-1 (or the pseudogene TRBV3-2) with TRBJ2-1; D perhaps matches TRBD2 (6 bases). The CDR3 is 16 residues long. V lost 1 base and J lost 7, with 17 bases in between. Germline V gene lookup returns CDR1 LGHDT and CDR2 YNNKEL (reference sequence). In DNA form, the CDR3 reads TGTGCCAGCAGCCAAGCACCGGGACTTGTATTAAATGAGCAGTTCTTC. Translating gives CASSQAPGLVLNEQFF.

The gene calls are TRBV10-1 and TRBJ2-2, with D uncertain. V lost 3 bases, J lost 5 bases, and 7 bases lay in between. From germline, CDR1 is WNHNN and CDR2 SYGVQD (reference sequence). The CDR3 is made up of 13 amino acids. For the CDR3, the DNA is TGCGCCAGCAGTGACCAAGCTACCGGGGAGCTGTTTTTT. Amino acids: CASSDQATGELFF.

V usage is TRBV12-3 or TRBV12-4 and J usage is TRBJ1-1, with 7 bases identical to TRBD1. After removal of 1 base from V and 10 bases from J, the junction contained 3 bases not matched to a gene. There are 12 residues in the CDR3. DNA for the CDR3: TGTGCCAGCAGTTTAGTTAGGGGGCGAGCTTTCTTT. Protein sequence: CASSLVRGRAFF.

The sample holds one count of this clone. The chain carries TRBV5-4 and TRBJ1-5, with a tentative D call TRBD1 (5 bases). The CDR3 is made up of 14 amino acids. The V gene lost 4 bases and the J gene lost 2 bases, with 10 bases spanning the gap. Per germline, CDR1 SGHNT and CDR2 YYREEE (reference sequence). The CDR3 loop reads CASSEGGGNQPQHF. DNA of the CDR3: TGTGCCAGCAGCGAGGGAGGGGGCAATCAGCCCCAGCATTTT.

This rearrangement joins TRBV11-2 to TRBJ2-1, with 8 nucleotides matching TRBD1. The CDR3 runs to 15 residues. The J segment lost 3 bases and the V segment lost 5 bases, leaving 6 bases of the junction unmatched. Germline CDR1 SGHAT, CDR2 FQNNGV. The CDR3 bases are TGTGCCAGCAGCCAGGACAGGGCAAACTACAATGAGCAGTTCTTC. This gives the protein CASSQDRANYNEQFF.

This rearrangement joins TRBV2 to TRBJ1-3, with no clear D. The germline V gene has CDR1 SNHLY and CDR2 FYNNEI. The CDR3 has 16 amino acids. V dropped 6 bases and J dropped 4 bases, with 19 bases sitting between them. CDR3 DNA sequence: TGTGCCAGCAGACTACGGCGGGCAGCGGGAGGAAACACCATATATTTT. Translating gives CASRLRRAAGGNTIYF.

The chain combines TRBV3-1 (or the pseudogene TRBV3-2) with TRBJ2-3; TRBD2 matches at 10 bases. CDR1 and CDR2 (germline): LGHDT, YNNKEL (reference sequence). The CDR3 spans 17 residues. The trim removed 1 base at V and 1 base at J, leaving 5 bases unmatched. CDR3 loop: CASSQGVAGGRTDTQYF. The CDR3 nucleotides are TGTGCCAGCAGCCAAGGGGTAGCGGGGGGCCGCACAGATACGCAGTATTTT.

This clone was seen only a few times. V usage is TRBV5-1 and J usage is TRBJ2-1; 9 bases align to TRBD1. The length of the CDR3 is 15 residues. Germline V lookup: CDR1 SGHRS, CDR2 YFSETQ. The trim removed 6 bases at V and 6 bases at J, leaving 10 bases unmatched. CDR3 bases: TGCGCCAGCACCTGGAGTGGGACAGGGACCAATGAGCAGTTCTTC. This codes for CASTWSGTGTNEQFF.

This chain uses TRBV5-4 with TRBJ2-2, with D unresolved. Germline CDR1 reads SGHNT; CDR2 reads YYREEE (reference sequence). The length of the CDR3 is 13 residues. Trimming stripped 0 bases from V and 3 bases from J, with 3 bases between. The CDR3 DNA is TGTGCCAGCAGCTTGGTCTACACCGGGGAGCTGTTTTTT. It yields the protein CASSLVYTGELFF.

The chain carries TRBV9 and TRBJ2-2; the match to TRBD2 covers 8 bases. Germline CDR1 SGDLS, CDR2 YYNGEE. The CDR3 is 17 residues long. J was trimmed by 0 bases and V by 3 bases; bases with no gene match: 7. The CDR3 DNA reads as TGTGCCAGCAGCGCTCCTACGGGGGGGTCGAACACCGGGGAGCTGTTTTTT. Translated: CASSAPTGGSNTGELFF.

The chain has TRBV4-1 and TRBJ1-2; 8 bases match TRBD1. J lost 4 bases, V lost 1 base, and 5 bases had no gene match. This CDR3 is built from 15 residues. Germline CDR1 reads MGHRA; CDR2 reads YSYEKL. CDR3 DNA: TGCGCCAGCAGCCAAGGCGCAGGGGGCGCCTATGGCTACACCTTC. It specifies CASSQGAGGAYGYTF.

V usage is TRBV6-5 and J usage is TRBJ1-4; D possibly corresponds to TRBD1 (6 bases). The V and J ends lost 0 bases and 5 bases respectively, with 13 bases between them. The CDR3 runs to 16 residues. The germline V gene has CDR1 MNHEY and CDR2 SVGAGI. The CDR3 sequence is CASSYSKTGPNEKLFF. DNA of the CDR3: TGTGCCAGCAGTTACTCCAAGACAGGTCCCAATGAAAAACTGTTTTTT.

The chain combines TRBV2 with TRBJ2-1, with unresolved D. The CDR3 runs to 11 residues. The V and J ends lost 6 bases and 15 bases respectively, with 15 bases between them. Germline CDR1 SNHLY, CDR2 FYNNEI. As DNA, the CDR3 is TGTGCCAGCAGAGGCTACGGAGTGGGGTTCTTC. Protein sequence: CASRGYGVGFF. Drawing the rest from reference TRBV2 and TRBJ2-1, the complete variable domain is EPEVTQTPSHQVTQMGQEVILRCVPISNHLYFYWYRQILGQKVEFLVSFYNNEISEKSEIFDDQFSVERPDGSNFTLKIRSTKLEDSAMYFCASRGYGVGFFGPGTRLTVL.

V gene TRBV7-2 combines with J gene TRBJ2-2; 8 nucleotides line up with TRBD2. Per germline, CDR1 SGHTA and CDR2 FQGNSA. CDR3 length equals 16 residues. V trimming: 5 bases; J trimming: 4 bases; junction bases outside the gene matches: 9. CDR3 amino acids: CASSRTAGASTGELFF. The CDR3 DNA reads TGTGCCAGCAGCCGCACAGCGGGAGCCTCCACCGGGGAGCTGTTTTTT.

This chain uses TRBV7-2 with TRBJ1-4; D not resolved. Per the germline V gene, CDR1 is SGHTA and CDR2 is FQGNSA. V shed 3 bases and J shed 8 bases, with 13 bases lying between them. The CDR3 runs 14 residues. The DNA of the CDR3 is TGTGCCAGCAGCTTCTTGAAAGGGAGCGAAAAACTGTTTTTT. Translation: CASSFLKGSEKLFF.

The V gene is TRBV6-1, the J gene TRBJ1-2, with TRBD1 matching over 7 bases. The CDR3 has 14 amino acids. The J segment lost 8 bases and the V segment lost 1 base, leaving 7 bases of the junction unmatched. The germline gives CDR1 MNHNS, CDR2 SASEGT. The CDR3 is CASSEGTRGQGYTF. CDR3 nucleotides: TGTGCCAGCAGTGAAGGCACAAGGGGGCAAGGCTACACCTTC.

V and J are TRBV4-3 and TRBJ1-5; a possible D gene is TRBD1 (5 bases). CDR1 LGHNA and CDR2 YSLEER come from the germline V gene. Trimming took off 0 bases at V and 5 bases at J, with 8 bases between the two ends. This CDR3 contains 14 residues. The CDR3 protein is CASSQDHRYQPQHF. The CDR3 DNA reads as TGCGCCAGCAGCCAAGATCACAGGTATCAGCCCCAGCATTTT.

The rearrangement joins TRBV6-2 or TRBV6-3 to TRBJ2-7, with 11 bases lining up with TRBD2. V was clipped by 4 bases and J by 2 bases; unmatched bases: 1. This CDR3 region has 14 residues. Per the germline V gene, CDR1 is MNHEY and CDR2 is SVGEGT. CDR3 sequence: CASSSGLAAYEQYV. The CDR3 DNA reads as TGTGCCAGCAGTTCGGGACTAGCGGCCTACGAGCAGTACGTC.

The CDR3 nucleotides read TGTGCCAGCGGGGACAGGGTTAGGAATGAGCAGTTCTTC. It yields the protein CASGDRVRNEQFF. J is TRBJ2-1 and V is TRBV11-3, with 9 bases that match TRBD1. The length of the CDR3 is 13 residues. With 8 bases clipped from V and 7 bases from J, the junction kept 6 bases outside the gene matches. In germline, CDR1 is SGHNT, CDR2 YENEEA.

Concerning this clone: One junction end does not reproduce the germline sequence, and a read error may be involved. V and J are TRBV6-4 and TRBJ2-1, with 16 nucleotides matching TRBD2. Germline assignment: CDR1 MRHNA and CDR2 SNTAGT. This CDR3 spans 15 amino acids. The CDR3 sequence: CASSDSGLAGGPSVF. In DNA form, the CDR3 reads TGTGCCAGCAGTGACTCGGGACTAGCGGGAGGGCCTTCGGTCTTC.

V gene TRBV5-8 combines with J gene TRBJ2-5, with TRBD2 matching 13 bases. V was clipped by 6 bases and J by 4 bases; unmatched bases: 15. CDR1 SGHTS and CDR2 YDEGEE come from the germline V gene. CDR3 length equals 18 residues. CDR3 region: CASTHPGTSGNAGETQYF. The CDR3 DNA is TGTGCCAGCACCCATCCCGGGACTAGCGGGAACGCGGGAGAGACCCAGTACTTC.

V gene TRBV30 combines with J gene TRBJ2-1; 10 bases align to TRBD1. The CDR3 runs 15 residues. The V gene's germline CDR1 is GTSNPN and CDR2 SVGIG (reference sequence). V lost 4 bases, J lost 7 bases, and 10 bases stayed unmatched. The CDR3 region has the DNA TGTGCCTGGATGGGTCAGGACAGGGGGTGGAATGAGCAGTTCTTC. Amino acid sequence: CAWMGQDRGWNEQFF.